These 14 T cell receptor beta chains originate from one sample sequenced in a study of spatial heterogeneity in lung cancer. This sample's time point: sample taken at primary tumor resection. From the 5' RACE reads, TCRdb called clonotypes with MiXCR, one entry per CDR3 protein. The sample has tens of thousands of distinct CDR3 sequences; about 4.5% are singletons. This sample comprised PBMCs, obtained at surgery. The receptors derive from a male donor with early-stage non-small cell lung cancer.

This clonotype has ten or more counts. The chain has TRBV7-2 and TRBJ2-7, with D hard to call. Trimming took off 5 bases at V and 5 bases at J, with 16 bases between the two ends. The CDR3 is 14 amino acids. Germline V lookup: CDR1 SGHTA, CDR2 FQGNSA. CDR3 protein: CASSQSAPFDEQYF. CDR3 DNA sequence: TGTGCCAGCAGCCAGTCCGCACCCTTTGACGAGCAGTACTTC.

At least ten counts were recorded for this clonotype. V and J are TRBV7-3 and TRBJ2-1; the D gene is possibly TRBD1 (6 bases). CDR1 is SGHTA, CDR2 FQGTGA, per germline. The V end was cut by 5 bases, the J end by 4 bases, with 15 bases between. This CDR3 spans 15 amino acids. The CDR3 here is CASSAQGGSYNEQFF. In nucleotides, the CDR3 is TGTGCCAGCAGCGCACAGGGCGGGTCTTACAATGAGCAGTTCTTC. Variable domain in full (rest from reference TRBV7-3 and TRBJ2-1): GAGVSQTPSNKVTEKGKYVELRCDPISGHTALYWYRQSLGQGPEFLIYFQGTGAADDSGLPNDRFFAVRPEGSVSTLKIQRTERGDSAVYLCASSAQGGSYNEQFFGPGTRLTVL.

There are many counts of this clonotype. As DNA, the CDR3 is TGTGCCAGCAGTTCGTCGACAGGGGGTTTCACTGAAGCTTTCTTT. Amino acids: CASSSSTGGFTEAFF. This rearrangement joins TRBV28 to TRBJ1-1; 9 bases line up with TRBD1. The CDR3 spans 15 residues. Germline CDR1 MDHEN, CDR2 SYDVKM. V was pared by 4 bases and J by 4 bases, with 7 bases of the junction left unmatched.

The V call is TRBV10-2, the J call TRBJ2-6, with no clear D. This CDR3 has 18 residues. Germline assignment: CDR1 WSHSY and CDR2 SAAADI. Trimming took off 6 bases at V and 0 bases at J, with 18 bases between the two ends. The CDR3 sequence is CASRGPSVSDSGANVLTF. Written as DNA, the CDR3 is TGCGCCAGCAGGGGCCCGTCGGTATCTGACTCTGGGGCCAACGTCCTGACTTTC.

This clonotype was counted many times. The rearrangement links TRBV20-1 to TRBJ1-1, with D possibly matching TRBD1 (5 bases). Trimming took off 6 bases at V and 3 bases at J, with 11 bases between the two ends. CDR3 length: 12 amino acids. From germline, CDR1 is DFQATT and CDR2 SNEGSKA (reference sequence). For the CDR3, the DNA is TGCAGTGCCGATGAAGGGGACACTGAAGCTTTCTTT. The encoded protein is CSADEGDTEAFF.

J is TRBJ1-4 and V is TRBV2; D is unclear. Germline assignment: CDR1 SNHLY and CDR2 FYNNEI. The CDR3 is made up of 13 amino acids. Trimming cost V 9 bases and J 5 bases, with 13 bases left between them. Here the CDR3 reads CASRWRQNEKLFF. The CDR3 region has the DNA TGTGCCAGTCGGTGGAGGCAAAATGAAAAACTGTTTTTT.

This sequence joins TRBV6-1 and TRBJ1-6; possible D gene TRBD1, 5 bases. The germline gives CDR1 MNHNS, CDR2 SASEGT. This CDR3 is 14 amino acids long. Trimming cost V 8 bases and J 3 bases, with 11 bases left between them. CDR3 amino acids: CASFLTGYNSPLHF. CDR3 nucleotide sequence: TGTGCCAGCTTCCTTACAGGCTATAATTCACCCCTCCACTTT.

This clonotype was recorded at least ten times. The rearrangement links TRBV4-3 to TRBJ2-6; the D gene is possibly TRBD1 (6 bases). V lost 1 base and J lost 1, with 8 bases in between. The CDR3 runs 16 residues. Germline loops: CDR1 LGHNA, CDR2 YSLEER. The CDR3 sequence is CASSQGQGSGANVLTF. The CDR3 DNA reads TGCGCCAGCAGCCAAGGCCAGGGGTCTGGGGCCAACGTCCTGACTTTC.

This clonotype has at least ten counts. The rearrangement joins TRBV7-2 to TRBJ2-3; 7 nucleotides line up with TRBD2. J was trimmed by 2 bases and V by 5 bases; bases with no gene match: 7. The CDR3 consists of 15 residues. Germline CDR1 and CDR2: SGHTA and FQGNSA. CDR3: CASSLTSSFTDTQYF. CDR3 bases: TGTGCCAGCAGCCTGACTAGCTCCTTCACAGATACGCAGTATTTT.

A few counts support this clonotype. The J gene is TRBJ2-3, the V gene TRBV20-1, with 9 bases matching TRBD2. The CDR3 loop spans 16 amino acids. Germline values: CDR1 DFQATT, CDR2 SNEGSKA (reference sequence). With V trimmed by 6 bases and J by 6 bases, 16 bases remained unmatched. The chain's CDR3 is CSALAGTRSGGDTQYF. The DNA for the CDR3 is TGCAGTGCCTTAGCCGGGACAAGAAGCGGGGGGGATACGCAGTATTTT.

V is TRBV5-1 and J is TRBJ1-5, with 9 nucleotides matching TRBD1. The CDR3 contains 14 residues. Germline V gene lookup returns CDR1 SGHRS and CDR2 YFSETQ. V shed 5 bases, J shed 5 bases, and the junction held 5 bases outside the gene matches. CDR3 DNA sequence: TGCGCCAGCAGTTCGGGACAGGGCGATCAGCCCCAGCATTTT. Its translation is CASSSGQGDQPQHF.

The table lists this clonotype with many counts. V usage is TRBV18 and J usage is TRBJ1-3; D is unclear. V was clipped by 2 bases and J by 1 base, with 9 bases between them. The CDR3 length is 15 residues. Germline-derived CDR1 and CDR2 are KGHSH and LQKENI. The DNA of the CDR3 is TGTGCCAGCTCACCAGTGATCACGTCTGGAAACACCATATATTTT. It is translated as CASSPVITSGNTIYF.

By sample fraction, this clonotype is medium-sized (0.01 to 0.1%). The rearrangement joins TRBV12-3 or TRBV12-4 to TRBJ1-1; tentative D call: TRBD1 (6 bases). CDR3 length equals 15 residues. The V end was cut by 6 bases, the J end by 5 bases, with 19 bases between. The CDR3 DNA is TGTGCCAGCAGAAATCAGGGGTTCCTTGGAACTGAAGCTTTCTTT. Translating gives CASRNQGFLGTEAFF.

This clonotype occurred many times. V gene TRBV7-8 combines with J gene TRBJ2-5, with D unresolved. Germline CDR1 is SGHVS and CDR2 is FQNEAQ. V was trimmed by 5 bases and J by 5 bases, leaving 12 bases between them. The CDR3 is 13 residues long. This CDR3 reads CASSPPAAETQYF. Written as DNA, the CDR3 is TGTGCCAGCAGCCCGCCGGCAGCGGAGACCCAGTACTTC. Together with reference TRBV7-8 and TRBJ2-5, the CDR3 gives the full variable domain: GAGVSQSPRYKVAKRGQDVALRCDPISGHVSLFWYQQALGQGPEFLTYFQNEAQLDKSGLPSDRFFAERPEGSVSTLKIQRTQQEDSAVYLCASSPPAAETQYFGPGTRLLVL.